The 29 T cell receptor beta chains presented below share a single source sample, sequenced in a study of CD8+CD57+ T cells in acquired aplastic anemia. The authors sequenced patients whose flow cytometry had shown CD8+CD57+ cell expansion. According to the study, genomic DNA was the template for TCR beta VDJ and CDR3 profiling. MiXCR was run by TCRdb on the reads, yielding one entry per CDR3 protein. The sample contains about 200,000 distinct CDR3 sequences, about 62% of which appear only once. The material sequenced was sorted CD4+, CD8+, or CD8+CD57+ T cells (not recorded which) from PBMCs. Receptors were obtained from a human donor with aplastic anemia.

This clonotype occurred once. This chain links TRBV20-1 with TRBJ2-7, with D perhaps matching TRBD2 (5 bases). The CDR3 extends over 14 amino acids. V lost 5 bases and J lost 3, with 17 bases in between. The germline V gene has CDR1 DFQATT and CDR2 SNEGSKA (reference sequence). CDR3 in amino acids: CSAPGSGESYEQYF. The DNA for the CDR3 is TGCAGTGCTCCGGGGTCCGGGGAGAGCTACGAGCAGTACTTC.

This chain joins TRBV29-1 and TRBJ1-4; 7 bases are shared with TRBD1. The junction had 9 bases not matched to a gene; V was cut back by 6 bases and J by 8 bases. The germline V gene has CDR1 SQVTM and CDR2 ANQGSEA. The CDR3 contains 13 residues. Here the CDR3 DNA reads TGCAGCGTCGTGACAGGGTCCGGGGAAAAACTGTTTTTT. This sequence encodes CSVVTGSGEKLFF.

This chain links TRBV5-1 with TRBJ1-1; maybe TRBD1 (5 bases). Per germline, CDR1 SGHRS and CDR2 YFSETQ. V was cut by 7 bases and J by 1 base, with 14 bases left in between. The CDR3 is 14 residues long. The CDR3 DNA reads as TGCGCCAGCTGCGAAAGGGGAGGGAACACTGAAGCTTTCTTT. Translation: CASCERGGNTEAFF.

This clonotype was seen just once. This rearrangement joins TRBV6-4 to TRBJ2-6, with TRBD1 identical over 9 bases. The germline V gene has CDR1 MRHNA and CDR2 SNTAGT. The CDR3 covers 16 residues. The V gene end was trimmed by 2 bases and the J gene end by 2 bases; junction bases not matched to a gene: 1. In DNA form, the CDR3 reads TGTGCCAGCAGTGACACAGGGGGCGCTGGGGCCAACGTCCTGACTTTC. Protein: CASSDTGGAGANVLTF.

This chain links TRBV20-1 with TRBJ1-2; D unresolved. Trimming pared 3 bases from V and 6 bases from J, leaving 11 bases between. CDR3 length equals 12 residues. In germline, CDR1 is DFQATT, CDR2 SNEGSKA (reference sequence). CDR3 residues: CSARWEGHGYTF. The CDR3 DNA reads TGCAGTGCTAGGTGGGAAGGACATGGCTACACCTTC.

The sample holds a few counts of this clonotype. This rearrangement joins TRBV12-3 or TRBV12-4 to TRBJ1-1; no clear D gene. The germline V and J ends were trimmed by 6 bases and 1 base, with 9 bases remaining between them. The CDR3 contains 13 residues. The CDR3 sequence: CASSSPRNTEAFF. In DNA form, the CDR3 reads TGTGCCAGCAGCTCCCCCAGGAACACTGAAGCTTTCTTT.

The chain combines TRBV7-3 with TRBJ2-1; D gene ambiguous. Trimming cost V 8 bases and J 5 bases, with 13 bases left between them. In germline, CDR1 is SGHTA, CDR2 FQGTGA. CDR3 length: 13 amino acids. CDR3 residues: CASSRGVDNEQFF. The CDR3 DNA reads as TGTGCCAGCTCCCGAGGAGTCGACAATGAGCAGTTCTTC.

The chain's CDR3 is CASSLLEDTEAFF. Written as DNA, the CDR3 is TGTGCCAGCAGTTTACTCGAGGACACTGAAGCTTTCTTT. The gene calls are TRBV12-3 or TRBV12-4 and TRBJ1-1; D is uncertain. The V gene lost 2 bases and the J gene lost 3 bases, with 7 bases spanning the gap. The CDR3 sequence is 13 residues long.

The chain has TRBV5-6 and TRBJ2-5; D gene ambiguous. The CDR3 extends over 13 amino acids. V was shortened by 5 bases and J by 2 bases, with 10 bases between the two germline ends. Germline V CDR1 and CDR2: SGHDT, YYEEEE. CDR3 sequence reads: CASSVLQQETQYF. CDR3 DNA sequence: TGTGCCAGCAGTGTTTTGCAGCAAGAGACCCAGTACTTC.

The chain couples TRBV12-3 or TRBV12-4 to TRBJ1-5; 7 nucleotides align to TRBD1. Trimming took 3 bases from V and 2 from J; bases not matched to a gene: 4. The CDR3 runs 15 residues. As DNA, the CDR3 is TGTGCCAGCAGTTTGAAGGGGGCGGGCAATCAGCCCCAGCATTTT. It translates to CASSLKGAGNQPQHF.

The rearrangement joins TRBV9 to TRBJ1-2; D is unresolved. V lost 0 bases and J lost 2, with 5 bases in between. Germline V gives CDR1 SGDLS, CDR2 YYNGEE. The CDR3 is made up of 13 amino acids. The CDR3 region is CASSVEGNYGYTF. CDR3 DNA: TGTGCCAGCAGCGTAGAGGGAAACTATGGCTACACCTTC.

This clonotype was counted only a few times. The chain links TRBV20-1 to TRBJ1-1; no clear D gene. V lost 2 bases and J lost 2, with 9 bases in between. Germline CDR1 DFQATT, CDR2 SNEGSKA (reference sequence). The CDR3 runs 13 residues. The CDR3 DNA follows: TGCAGTGCTAGAAGGTTACACAACACTGAAGCTTTCTTT. Translation gives CSARRLHNTEAFF.

The V and J genes are TRBV12-5 and TRBJ2-7; D is undetermined. Germline assignment: CDR1 LGHNT and CDR2 FRNRAP. CDR3 length: 14 residues. Trimming shortened V by 4 bases and J by 1 base, and 11 bases separated the two germline ends. The CDR3 is CASGWLETSYEQYF. CDR3 nucleotide sequence: TGTGCTAGTGGTTGGTTGGAGACTTCCTACGAGCAGTACTTC.

The chain employs TRBV7-9 and TRBJ1-1; maybe TRBD1 (6 bases). The CDR3 runs to 15 residues. With 2 bases removed from V and 4 bases from J, the gap between germline ends came to 14 bases. Per the germline V gene, CDR1 is SEHNR and CDR2 is FQNEAQ (reference sequence). CDR3 sequence (DNA): TGTGCCAGCAGCTTATTCTGGGGGGCAGGCACTGAAGCTTTCTTT. The encoded protein is CASSLFWGAGTEAFF.

The V and J genes are TRBV7-9 and TRBJ1-1, with unresolved D. The germline V gene encodes CDR1 SEHNR and CDR2 FQNEAQ (reference sequence). Trimming took 3 bases from V and 3 from J, leaving 11 bases between them. The CDR3 is 14 amino acids. The CDR3 nucleotides are TGTGCCAGCAGCTTGGGCAGATCGGACACTGAAGCTTTCTTT. It codes for CASSLGRSDTEAFF.

J is TRBJ1-1 and V is TRBV7-8, with D possibly matching TRBD1 (5 bases). CDR1 is SGHVS, CDR2 FQNEAQ, per germline. This CDR3 has 14 amino acids. V was pared by 2 bases and J by 5 bases, with 12 bases between. The CDR3 sequence: CASSLQGGSTEAFF. In DNA, the CDR3 is TGTGCCAGCAGCTTACAGGGAGGGTCGACTGAAGCTTTCTTT.

This chain uses TRBV7-2 with TRBJ2-7, with 10 bases lining up with TRBD1. Per germline, CDR1 SGHTA and CDR2 FQGNSA. The CDR3 extends over 14 amino acids. Trimming cost V 4 bases and J 6 bases; bases outside gene matches: 6. CDR3 region: CASSSDRGRTEQYF. CDR3 in DNA: TGTGCCAGCAGCTCCGACAGGGGGCGAACCGAGCAGTACTTC.

This clonotype was counted many times. The gene calls are TRBV5-6 and TRBJ1-1; tentatively, D is TRBD1 (6 bases). CDR3 length equals 15 residues. Trimming took off 3 bases at V and 8 bases at J, with 20 bases between the two ends. Looked up from germline, CDR1 is SGHDT and CDR2 is YYEEEE. CDR3 coding DNA: TGTGCCAGCAGCTGGGGGGGCAGTGGTTATGGGGAAGCTTTCTTT. Residues: CASSWGGSGYGEAFF. Combining the CDR3 with reference TRBV5-6 and TRBJ1-1 gives the whole variable domain DAGVTQSPTHLIKTRGQQVTLRCSPKSGHDTVSWYQQALGQGPQFIFQYYEEEERQRGNFPDRFSGHQFPNYSSELNVNALLLGDSALYLCASSWGGSGYGEAFFGQGTRLTVV.

The rearrangement joins TRBV2 to TRBJ2-7; 8 nucleotides match TRBD1. The CDR3 has 12 amino acids. CDR1 is SNHLY and CDR2 is FYNNEI in the germline V gene. V trimming: 6 bases; J trimming: 5 bases; junction bases outside the gene matches: 3. CDR3: CASRQGQDEQYF. Here the CDR3 DNA reads TGTGCCAGCAGACAGGGACAGGACGAGCAGTACTTC.

This chain joins TRBV12-3 or TRBV12-4 and TRBJ1-1; D remains unclear. The CDR3 spans 14 residues. The V end lost 3 bases, the J end lost 5 bases, and 13 bases lay between the germline ends. The CDR3 loop reads CASSLWGLGTEAFF. The CDR3 nucleotides are TGTGCCAGCAGTTTGTGGGGTTTGGGGACTGAAGCTTTCTTT.

V gene TRBV2 combines with J gene TRBJ2-7, with TRBD2 matching over 7 bases. This CDR3 contains 14 residues. Trimming at V came to 2 bases and at J to 6 bases, leaving 7 bases not matched to a gene. Looked up from germline, CDR1 is SNHLY and CDR2 is FYNNEI. CDR3 sequence reads: CASSESAGAREQYF. For the CDR3, the DNA is TGTGCCAGCAGTGAATCGGCGGGAGCCCGCGAGCAGTACTTC.

CDR3 protein: CASSWTSGAAYEQYF. The CDR3 DNA sequence: TGTGCCAGCAGCTGGACTAGCGGGGCTGCTTACGAGCAGTACTTC. This chain uses TRBV7-2 with TRBJ2-7, with 12 bases that match TRBD2. V shed 4 bases and J 4 bases; nucleotides not matched to a gene: 5. The CDR3 consists of 15 residues. Germline CDR1 SGHTA, CDR2 FQGNSA.

The V call is TRBV10-2, the J call TRBJ1-3, with D maybe TRBD1 (5 bases). V was trimmed by 10 bases and J by 1 base, leaving 14 bases between them. Germline V CDR1 and CDR2: WSHSY, SAAADI. The CDR3 is 14 amino acids. The CDR3 region has the DNA TGCGCCACTAGAACTTCAGGGTCTGGAAACACCATATATTTT. Translation: CATRTSGSGNTIYF.

This chain uses TRBV5-5 with TRBJ1-2; the match to TRBD1 covers 7 bases. The junction had 6 bases not matched to a gene; V was cut back by 3 bases and J by 1 base. Germline assignment: CDR1 SGHKS and CDR2 YYEKEE (reference sequence). This CDR3 spans 15 amino acids. CDR3 in amino acids: CASSSDRALNYGYTF. CDR3 DNA: TGTGCCAGCAGCTCCGACAGGGCCCTTAACTATGGCTACACCTTC.

This clonotype appeared a few times. The CDR3 does not close with the conserved phenylalanine or tryptophan, likely indicating a read error. The limits of the CDR3 on the DNA are not certain, so only TCRdb's listed CDR3 is given. V is TRBV7-9 and J is TRBJ2-5; TRBD1 reflects the table's D call only, with no check against the DNA. Per the germline V gene, CDR1 is SEHNR and CDR2 is FQNEAQ (reference sequence). The CDR3 has 17 amino acids, counting both end residues. CDR3 region: CASSPEETGGVGYTFGS.

The chain links TRBV10-2 to TRBJ2-7; D may correspond to TRBD1 or TRBD2 (5 bases each). Germline V CDR1 and CDR2: WSHSY, SAAADI. The CDR3 length is 13 residues. Trimming took off 10 bases at V and 3 bases at J, with 16 bases between the two ends. The CDR3 loop is CATTRGLGYEQYF. DNA of the CDR3: TGCGCCACTACCCGGGGCTTGGGCTACGAGCAGTACTTC.

V gene TRBV20-1 combines with J gene TRBJ1-5; D ambiguous. The CDR3 is made up of 11 amino acids. Trimming pared 5 bases from V and 16 bases from J, leaving 18 bases between. CDR1 is DFQATT and CDR2 is SNEGSKA in the germline V gene (reference sequence). CDR3 residues: CSAPRGPSVHF. The CDR3, as DNA: TGCAGTGCTCCACGTGGTCCCAGCGTCCATTTT.

This clonotype has just a few counts. The chain employs TRBV20-1 and TRBJ2-2, with 15 bases fitting TRBD2. CDR1 and CDR2 from the germline V gene are DFQATT and SNEGSKA (reference sequence). V lost 6 bases and J lost 7; bases outside the gene matches: 9. This CDR3 is built from 16 residues. CDR3 sequence reads: CSAERTSGGAGGELFF. Written as DNA, the CDR3 is TGCAGTGCCGAGCGGACTAGCGGGGGGGCCGGCGGGGAGCTGTTTTTT.

V usage is TRBV5-1 and J usage is TRBJ2-7; the match to TRBD2 covers 14 bases. The CDR3 sequence is 17 residues long. V lost 0 bases and J lost 2; bases outside the gene matches: 4. The germline V gene has CDR1 SGHRS and CDR2 YFSETQ. CDR3 sequence (DNA): TGCGCCAGCAGCTTGGGACTAGCGGGAGGGCGAACCTACGAGCAGTACTTC. Protein sequence: CASSLGLAGGRTYEQYF.